The following is a T cell receptor beta chain sequence with its context. The PCR ran on 60 Vbeta and 13 Jbeta primers. TCRdb keeps only in-frame clones here, not all; method: immunoSEQ multiplex PCR. The data contain 120,000 to 150,000 clones, more than 60% of them singletons. The sample is drawn from a study of cytomegalovirus exposure and HLA in healthy donors. CDR3 length equals 15 residues. Trimming at V came to 6 bases and at J to 1 base, leaving 9 bases not matched to a gene. CDR1 is SGDLS, CDR2 YYNGEE, per germline. The clonotype was recovered from a woman between 55 and 75 years old in good health and CMV-seronegative. The chain joins TRBV9 to TRBJ1-1, with 7 bases that match TRBD1. Sequencing was carried out using PBMCs. The CDR3 DNA sequence: TGTGCCAGCACCCCCTCGGGACAGCCGAACACTGAAGCTTTCTTT. Translated: CASTPSGQPNTEAFF.